The rows below give T cell receptor beta chains drawn from one sample of a study of cytomegalovirus exposure and HLA in healthy donors. Repertoires were generated with immunoSEQ multiplex PCR, while TCRdb's copy carries only in-frame clones and drops some. The table has some 350,000 clones, 87% seen once; the top ten hold about 1%. Material for sequencing was PBMCs. These receptors came from a woman in her twenties or thirties in good health and CMV-seropositive. Both conserved end residues are part of each CDR3. The order of the fields is D gene, V gene, clone size, J gene, CDR3 DNA, CDR3 protein. A D gene is named only where the DNA matches it firmly. Size is omitted from some rows. Given values are once, few, many or a class for expanded clones.

NA	TRBV11-1	NA	TRBJ2-7	TGTGCCAGCAGCGGCCCTAGCTCCTACGAGCAGTACTTC	CASSGPSSYEQYF
NA	TRBV7-9	NA	TRBJ2-5	TGTGCCAGCAGCGGAGCAAACCGGCAAGAGACCCAGTACTTC	CASSGANRQETQYF
NA	TRBV6-5	NA	TRBJ2-6	TGTGCCAGCAGGAACTCTGGGGCCAACGTCCTGACTTTC	CASRNSGANVLTF
NA	TRBV27	NA	TRBJ2-7	TGTGCCAGCAGTCCAAGACGACAGGATAGGAGATCCTACGAGCAGTACTTC	CASSPRRQDRRSYEQYF
TRBD2	TRBV7-6	NA	TRBJ2-7	TGTGCCAGCAGCTTAGCTTGGGGAGCGGGAGACGAGCAGTACTTC	CASSLAWGAGDEQYF
NA	TRBV7-2	once	TRBJ2-1	TGTGCCAGCAGCTCGCCCAGGAGCTCCTACAATGAGCAGTTCTTC	CASSSPRSSYNEQFF
NA	TRBV29-1	NA	TRBJ2-7	TGCAGCGTTGAATCTACTACTAGTTTCGAGCAGTACTTC	CSVESTTSFEQYF
TRBD2	TRBV11-2	NA	TRBJ2-1	TGTGCCAGCAGCTTACCAAAGACTAGCGGGGGAGGAAATGAGCAGTTCTTC	CASSLPKTSGGGNEQFF
TRBD2	TRBV13	NA	TRBJ2-7	TGTGCCAGCATGGGGAGCGACGGGAGGGCACGCGAGCAGTACTTC	CASMGSDGRAREQYF
TRBD1	TRBV13	NA	TRBJ1-2	TGTGCCAGCAGTACAGGGGTCTATGGCTACACCTTC	CASSTGVYGYTF
NA	TRBV27	NA	TRBJ1-5	TGTGCCAGCAGTTTAGGTTCGGGGGGCAATCAGCCCCAGCATTTT	CASSLGSGGNQPQHF
NA	TRBV7-9	few	TRBJ1-1	TGTGCCAGCAGCTTAGTAATCGGAAGAACCGGAGCTTTCTTT	CASSLVIGRTGAFF
TRBD1	TRBV14	NA	TRBJ1-2	TGTGCCAGCAGCCCGGGACAGGGGTCGGTGCGGTATGGCTACACCTTC	CASSPGQGSVRYGYTF
NA	TRBV7-9	NA	TRBJ2-1	TGTGCCAGCAGCTCGGGCCTAGGGGGGAGGATAACCAATGAGCAGTTCTTC	CASSSGLGGRITNEQFF
NA	TRBV5-6	NA	TRBJ2-5	TGTGCCAGCAGCTTGGGGGAGCGGGAGACCCAGTACTTC	CASSLGERETQYF
NA	TRBV2	NA	TRBJ2-2	TGTGCCAGCAGTGAAAAGCGACCGAACACCGGGGAGCTGTTTTTT	CASSEKRPNTGELFF
TRBD1	TRBV5-1	NA	TRBJ1-2	TGCGCCAGCAGCTTGGTTTTACCGGGGACAGGGGGGAGCGGTGGCTACACCTTC	CASSLVLPGTGGSGGYTF
NA	TRBV4-1	few	TRBJ2-7	TGCGCCAGCAGCCAAGAGACCCGGGGCGTCGAGCAGTACTTC	CASSQETRGVEQYF
NA	TRBV18	few	TRBJ1-1	TGTGCCAGCTCTCAGTCGACAGGCGGGAACACTGAAGCTTTCTTT	CASSQSTGGNTEAFF
NA	TRBV7-8	NA	TRBJ2-1	TGTGCCAGCAGACAGACCTACAATGAGCAGTTCTTC	CASRQTYNEQFF
NA	TRBV27	NA	TRBJ1-6	TGTGCCAGCAGTTCCCCGGGACGGACTAATTCACCCCTCCACTTT	CASSSPGRTNSPLHF
NA	TRBV6-1	once	TRBJ2-3	TGTGCCAGCAGTGCAGTCCAGGATACGCAGTATTTT	CASSAVQDTQYF
NA	TRBV7-8	NA	TRBJ1-3	TGTGCCAGCAGTCAACACAGAAGTAGAAACACCATATATTTT	CASSQHRSRNTIYF
NA	TRBV4-1	NA	TRBJ2-1	TGCGCCAGCAGCCTTGGTACGCGGGGGCGATACAATGAGCAGTTCTTC	CASSLGTRGRYNEQFF
NA	TRBV15	NA	TRBJ2-7	TGTGCCACCAGCAGAGTGGGGGAGTACTACGAGCAGTACTTC	CATSRVGEYYEQYF
NA	TRBV5-6	NA	TRBJ2-5	TGTGCCAGCAGCTTGTTTAGCAGCCAAGAGACCCAGTACTTC	CASSLFSSQETQYF
TRBD2	TRBV29-1	NA	TRBJ2-5	TGCAGCGTTTCAGCCGGGACTAGTAGCCGGGAGACCCAGTACTTC	CSVSAGTSSRETQYF